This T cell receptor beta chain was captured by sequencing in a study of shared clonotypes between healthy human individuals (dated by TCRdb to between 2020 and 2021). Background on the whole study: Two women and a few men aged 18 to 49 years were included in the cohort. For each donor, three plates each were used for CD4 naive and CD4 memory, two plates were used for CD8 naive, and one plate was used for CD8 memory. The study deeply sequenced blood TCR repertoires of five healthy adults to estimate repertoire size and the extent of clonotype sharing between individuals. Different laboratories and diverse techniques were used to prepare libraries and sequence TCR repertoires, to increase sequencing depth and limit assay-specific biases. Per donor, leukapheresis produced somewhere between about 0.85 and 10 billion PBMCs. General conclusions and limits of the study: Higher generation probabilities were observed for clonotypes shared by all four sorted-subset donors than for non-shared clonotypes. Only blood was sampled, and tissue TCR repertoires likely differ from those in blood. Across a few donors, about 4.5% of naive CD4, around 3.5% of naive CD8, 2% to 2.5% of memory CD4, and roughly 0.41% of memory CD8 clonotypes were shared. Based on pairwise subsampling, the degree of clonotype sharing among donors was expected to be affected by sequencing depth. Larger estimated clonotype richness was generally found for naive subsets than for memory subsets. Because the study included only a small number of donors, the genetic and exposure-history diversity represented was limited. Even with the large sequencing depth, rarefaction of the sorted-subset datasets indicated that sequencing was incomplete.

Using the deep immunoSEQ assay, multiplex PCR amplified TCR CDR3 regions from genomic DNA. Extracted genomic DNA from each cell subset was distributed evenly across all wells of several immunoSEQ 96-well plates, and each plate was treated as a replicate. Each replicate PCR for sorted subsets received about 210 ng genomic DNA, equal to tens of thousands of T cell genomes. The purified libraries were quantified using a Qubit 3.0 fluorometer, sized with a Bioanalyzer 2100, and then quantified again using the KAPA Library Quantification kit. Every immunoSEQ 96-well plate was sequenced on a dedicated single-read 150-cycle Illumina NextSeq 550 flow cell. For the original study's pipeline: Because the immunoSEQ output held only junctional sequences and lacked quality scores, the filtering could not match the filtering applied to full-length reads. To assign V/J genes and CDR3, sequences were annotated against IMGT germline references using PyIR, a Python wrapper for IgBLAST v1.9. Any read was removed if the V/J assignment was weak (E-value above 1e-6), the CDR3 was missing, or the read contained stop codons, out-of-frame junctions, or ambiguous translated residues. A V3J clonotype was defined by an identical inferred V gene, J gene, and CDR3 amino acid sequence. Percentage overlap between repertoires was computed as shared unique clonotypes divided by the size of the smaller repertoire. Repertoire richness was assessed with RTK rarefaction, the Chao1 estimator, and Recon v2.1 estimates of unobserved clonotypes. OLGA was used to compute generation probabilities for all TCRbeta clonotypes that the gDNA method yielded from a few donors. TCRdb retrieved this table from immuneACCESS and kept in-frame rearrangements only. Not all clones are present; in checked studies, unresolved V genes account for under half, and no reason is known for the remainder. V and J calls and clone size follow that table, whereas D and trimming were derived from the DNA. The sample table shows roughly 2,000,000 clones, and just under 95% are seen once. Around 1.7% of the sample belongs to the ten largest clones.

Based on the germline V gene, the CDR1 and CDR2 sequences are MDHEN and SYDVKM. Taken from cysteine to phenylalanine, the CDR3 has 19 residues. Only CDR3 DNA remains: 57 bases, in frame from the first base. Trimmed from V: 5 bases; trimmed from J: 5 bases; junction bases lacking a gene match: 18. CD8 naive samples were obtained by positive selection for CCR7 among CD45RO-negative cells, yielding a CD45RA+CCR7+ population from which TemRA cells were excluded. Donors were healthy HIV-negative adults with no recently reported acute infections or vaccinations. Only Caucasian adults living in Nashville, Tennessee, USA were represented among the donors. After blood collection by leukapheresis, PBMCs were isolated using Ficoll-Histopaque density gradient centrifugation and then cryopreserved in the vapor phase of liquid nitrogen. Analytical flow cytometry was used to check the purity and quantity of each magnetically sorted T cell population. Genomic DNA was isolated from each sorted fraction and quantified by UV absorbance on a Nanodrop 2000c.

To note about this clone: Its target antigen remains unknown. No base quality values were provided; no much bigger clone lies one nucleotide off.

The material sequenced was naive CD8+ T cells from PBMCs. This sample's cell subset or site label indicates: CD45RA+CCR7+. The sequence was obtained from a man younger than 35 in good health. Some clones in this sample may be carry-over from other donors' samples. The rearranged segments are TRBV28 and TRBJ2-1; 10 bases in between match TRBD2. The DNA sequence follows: TGTGCCAGCAGTCCCCCGGGAGGGGGGCTAGCGGGAGTCGACAATGAGCAGTTCTTC. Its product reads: CASSPPGGGLAGVDNEQFF.